This T cell receptor beta chain was identified during a study of T-cell memory formation after mild COVID-19. Whole-study findings and limits: A second wave expanding day 15 to 37 was CD4+-biased; contracting clones were balanced.

This CDR3 is built from 18 residues. V gave up 0 bases and J gave up 0 bases; unmatched junction bases: 8. Germline V gives CDR1 MNHNY, CDR2 SVGAGI (reference sequence). Remarks on this clonotype: Antigen specificity is unknown.

MiXCR, run by TCRdb on the 5' RACE reads, gives a single entry per CDR3 protein. The sample carries around 180,000 distinct CDR3 sequences, under 20% recorded once. The sample comprised PBMCs or a T cell subset sorted from them (not recorded which). This TCR was recovered from an adult woman who had mild COVID-19 (a few samples of this study predate the infection). Cell type and time point are not known. This chain uses TRBV6-6 with TRBJ2-4; TRBD2 matches 7 bases. The CDR3 region has the DNA TGTGCCAGCAGTTACTCACCGAGAGTAGCGGGAGCCAAAAACATTCAGTACTTC. Translation gives CASSYSPRVAGAKNIQYF.